The 22 T cell receptor beta chains in this list originate from one sample, sequenced in a study of Ad26.COV2.S vaccination and SARS-CoV-2 variants. Stated treatment: 15 to 20 received Ad26.COV2.S at low or high dose, single or two shots; 5 received placebo; per-sample allocation not given. Specimen acquisition occurred on day 63 following the initial vaccine or placebo injection. The table came from immunoSEQ multiplex PCR; TCRdb's copy has only in-frame clones and leaves some out. The data contain more than 250,000 clones, approximately 89% of them singletons. Source: peripheral blood, taken in a trial of Ad26.COV2.S vaccine versus placebo. These receptors came from a person between 18 and 65 years old who received the Ad26.COV2.S COVID-19 vaccine or a placebo.

This clone has a single count. The J gene is TRBJ2-5, the V gene TRBV28; 11 bases map to TRBD2. The CDR3 contains 17 residues. The trim removed 5 bases at V and 1 base at J, leaving 9 bases unmatched. Germline CDR1 and CDR2: MDHEN and SYDVKM. The CDR3 here is CASSGLAGGEIQETQYF. CDR3 nucleotide sequence: TGTGCCAGCAGTGGTCTAGCGGGGGGCGAAATCCAAGAGACCCAGTACTTC. Full variable domain (rest looked up from reference TRBV28 and TRBJ2-5): DVKVTQSSRYLVKRTGEKVFLECVQDMDHENMFWYRQDPGLGLRLIYFSYDVKMKEKGDIPEGYSVSREKKERFSLILESASTNQTSMYLCASSGLAGGEIQETQYFGPGTRLLVL.

The J gene is TRBJ2-7, the V gene TRBV9; 8 bases map to TRBD2. This CDR3 has 15 residues. V shed 3 bases and J 0 bases; nucleotides not matched to a gene: 5. Germline V CDR1 and CDR2: SGDLS, YYNGEE. The CDR3 loop is CASSASSGPSYEQYF. The CDR3 DNA sequence: TGTGCCAGCAGCGCTTCTAGCGGGCCCTCCTACGAGCAGTACTTC.

The chain uses TRBV7-8 and TRBJ1-2; 9 bases agree with TRBD1. The CDR3 runs 17 residues. The junction had 13 bases not matched to a gene; V was cut back by 4 bases and J by 4 bases. Germline-derived CDR1 and CDR2 are SGHVS and FQNEAQ. The CDR3 reads CASSSDRGWGSLYGYTF. For the CDR3, the DNA is TGTGCCAGCAGCTCAGACAGGGGGTGGGGGAGCCTCTATGGCTACACCTTC.

This chain uses TRBV6-5 with TRBJ2-3; TRBD2 aligns across 8 bases. V dropped 0 bases and J dropped 3; count of bases not matched to a gene: 5. CDR3 length: 16 residues. Germline values: CDR1 MNHEY, CDR2 SVGAGI. The CDR3 DNA follows: TGTGCCAGCAGTTACTCGAGCGGGAGCGGGACAGATACGCAGTATTTT. Its translation is CASSYSSGSGTDTQYF.

The V and J genes are TRBV30 and TRBJ1-2; TRBD1 aligns across 7 bases. Per germline, CDR1 GTSNPN and CDR2 SVGIG (reference sequence). The CDR3 has 14 residues. The trim removed 3 bases at V and 2 bases at J, leaving 6 bases unmatched. The CDR3: CAWRRQGLNYGYTF. The DNA for the CDR3 is TGTGCCTGGAGACGACAGGGACTGAACTATGGCTACACCTTC. Complete variable domain (other parts from reference TRBV30 and TRBJ1-2): SQTIHQWPATLVQPVGSPLSLECTVEGTSNPNLYWYRQAAGRGLQLLFYSVGIGQISSEVPQNLSASRPQDRQFILSSKKLLLSDSGFYLCAWRRQGLNYGYTFGSGTRLTVV.

The chain joins TRBV20-1 to TRBJ2-3; no clear D. This CDR3 contains 11 residues. V shed 6 bases and J shed 8 bases, with 12 bases lying between them. Per the germline V gene, CDR1 is DFQATT and CDR2 is SNEGSKA (reference sequence). The CDR3 is CSAKTLGTQYF. The CDR3 DNA sequence: TGCAGTGCCAAGACACTTGGTACGCAGTATTTT.

The DNA for the CDR3 is TGTGCCAGCAGCTGGCGGGCAGAAACGCTTATCGAGCAGTACTTC. As protein: CASSWRAETLIEQYF. The V call is TRBV5-6, the J call TRBJ2-7; D is perhaps TRBD2 (5 bases). The CDR3 extends over 15 amino acids. Germline CDR1 SGHDT, CDR2 YYEEEE. The ends were cut back, 3 bases at V and 6 bases at J, with 19 bases in the middle. The full variable domain, with the rest looked up from reference TRBV5-6 and TRBJ2-7, is DAGVTQSPTHLIKTRGQQVTLRCSPKSGHDTVSWYQQALGQGPQFIFQYYEEEERQRGNFPDRFSGHQFPNYSSELNVNALLLGDSALYLCASSWRAETLIEQYFGPGTRLTVT.

The chain links TRBV6-1 to TRBJ2-5; the match to TRBD1 covers 9 bases. V lost 1 base, J lost 5 bases, and 5 bases stayed unmatched. Germline CDR1 reads MNHNS; CDR2 reads SASEGT. This CDR3 has 15 residues. CDR3 residues: CASSEVGTGRETQYF. DNA for the CDR3: TGTGCCAGCAGTGAAGTCGGGACAGGGAGGGAGACCCAGTACTTC.

The genes are TRBV9 and TRBJ1-1, with unresolved D. The CDR3 spans 15 residues. Germline V gene lookup returns CDR1 SGDLS and CDR2 YYNGEE. V was shortened by 0 bases and J by 4 bases, with 13 bases between the two germline ends. The CDR3 protein is CASSVGVLAGTEAFF. The DNA for the CDR3 is TGTGCCAGCAGCGTAGGAGTCCTAGCGGGCACTGAAGCTTTCTTT. The complete variable domain, with remaining parts taken from reference TRBV9 and TRBJ1-1, reads DSGVTQTPKHLITATGQRVTLRCSPRSGDLSVYWYQQSLDQGLQFLIQYYNGEERAKGNILERFSAQQFPDLHSELNLSSLELGDSALYFCASSVGVLAGTEAFFGQGTRLTVV.

This rearrangement joins TRBV29-1 to TRBJ2-3; 7 positions agree with TRBD1. This CDR3 has 15 amino acids. The trim removed 7 bases at V and 0 bases at J, leaving 10 bases unmatched. Per the germline V gene, CDR1 is SQVTM and CDR2 is ANQGSEA. The CDR3 sequence: CSADSLGQSTDTQYF. CDR3 DNA sequence: TGCAGCGCAGACTCTCTGGGACAGAGCACAGATACGCAGTATTTT.

The J gene is TRBJ2-3, the V gene TRBV7-5; TRBD2, the table's D call, was not compared with the DNA. TRBV7-5 is marked as a pseudogene. The CDR3 consists of 16 residues. CDR3: CVRSLVASGLTDTQYF. CDR3 nucleotide sequence: TGTGTCAGAAGCTTAGTCGCGTCGGGACTCACAGATACGCAGTATTTT.

The chain is built from TRBV6-1 and TRBJ2-1; no firm D call. V was cut by 3 bases and J by 8 bases, with 17 bases left in between. The CDR3 is 15 residues long. The germline CDR1 and CDR2 sequences are MNHNS and SASEGT. The DNA of the CDR3 is TGTGCCAGCAGTGAGCAATACCGGACGTGGGATGAGCAGTTCTTC. Protein sequence: CASSEQYRTWDEQFF.

Regarding this clone: Its ends do not fully match the called genes, so a read error is possible. The rearrangement uses TRBV12-3 or TRBV12-4 and TRBJ2-5; TRBD2 matches at 10 bases. This CDR3 contains 13 residues. The CDR3, as DNA: TGTGCCAGCAGTCTAGCGGGAGCAGAGACCCAGTACTTC. The encoded protein is CASSLAGAETQYF.

This chain connects TRBV12-3 or TRBV12-4 to TRBJ1-5; a weak D match, TRBD1 (5 bases). V dropped 1 base and J dropped 6 bases, with 7 bases sitting between them. This CDR3 comprises 13 residues. This chain's CDR3 is CASSLGGGQPQHF. The CDR3, as DNA: TGTGCCAGCAGTTTAGGGGGGGGTCAGCCCCAGCATTTT.

This chain joins TRBV11-3 and TRBJ2-3; D is undetermined. In germline, CDR1 is SGHNT, CDR2 YENEEA. The germline V and J ends were trimmed by 0 bases and 12 bases, with 16 bases remaining between them. The CDR3 is 14 residues long. The CDR3 here is CASSLDPSGPFQYF. As DNA, the CDR3 is TGTGCCAGCAGCTTAGATCCCTCAGGCCCTTTTCAGTATTTT.

The genes are TRBV7-6 and TRBJ2-1; 11 bases line up with TRBD1. The CDR3 has 15 residues. J lost 3 bases, V lost 5 bases, and 3 bases had no gene match. Germline V gene data show CDR1 as SGHVS and CDR2 as FNYEAQ. CDR3 DNA: TGTGCCAGCAGCACCGGGACAGGGGGCTACAATGAGCAGTTCTTC. Its translation: CASSTGTGGYNEQFF.

V and J are TRBV11-2 and TRBJ2-3, with D perhaps TRBD1 or TRBD2 (5 bases each). Germline V lookup: CDR1 SGHAT, CDR2 FQNNGV. The CDR3 totals 16 residues. With 2 bases removed from V and 6 bases from J, the gap between germline ends came to 18 bases. The CDR3 nucleotides read TGTGCCAGCAGCTTACATCCGCCCGGGGCCGGTGATACGCAGTATTTT. As protein: CASSLHPPGAGDTQYF.

This rearrangement joins TRBV6-5 to TRBJ1-1, with a weak D call TRBD1 (6 bases). The V gene lost 0 bases and the J gene lost 3 bases, with 11 bases spanning the gap. In germline, CDR1 is MNHEY, CDR2 SVGAGI. This CDR3 is built from 15 residues. CDR3 sequence: CASSYSGAGDTEAFF. CDR3 DNA: TGTGCCAGCAGTTACTCGGGGGCTGGGGACACTGAAGCTTTCTTT.

The rearrangement joins TRBV7-2 to TRBJ2-7, with 8 bases lining up with TRBD1. V lost 1 base and J lost 1; bases outside the gene matches: 3. The CDR3 totals 15 residues. Germline-derived CDR1 and CDR2 are SGHTA and FQGNSA. CDR3 sequence: CASSLEQGASYEQYF. The CDR3 DNA sequence: TGTGCCAGCAGCTTAGAGCAGGGGGCATCCTACGAGCAGTACTTC.

The chain joins TRBV3-1 (or the pseudogene TRBV3-2) to TRBJ1-2, with TRBD1 matching over 10 bases. Germline V CDR1 and CDR2: LGHDT, YNNKEL (reference sequence). Trimming at V came to 4 bases and at J to 0 bases, leaving 8 bases not matched to a gene. This CDR3 has 17 amino acids. The CDR3 DNA reads TGTGCCAGCAGCCTGGGACAGGGGCCCCTACCTAACTATGGCTACACCTTC. Protein product: CASSLGQGPLPNYGYTF.

This chain links TRBV24-1 with TRBJ2-7; the D gene is possibly TRBD1 (6 bases). Germline CDR1 reads KGHDR; CDR2 reads SFDVKD. This CDR3 has 16 amino acids. Trimming removed 1 base from V and 4 bases from J, with 16 bases in between. Here the CDR3 DNA reads TGTGCCACCAGTGATTTTCCCAGGGGCCTCTGTTACGAGCAGTACTTC. Residues: CATSDFPRGLCYEQYF.

This clone is a singleton in its sample. The J gene is TRBJ2-5, the V gene TRBV29-1; 8 bases are a match to TRBD1. This CDR3 is built from 14 residues. Trimming removed 7 bases from V and 2 bases from J; junction bases left unmatched: 9. Germline lookup yields CDR1 SQVTM and CDR2 ANQGSEA. The CDR3 loop is CSADQGAGQETQYF. The CDR3 coding sequence is TGCAGCGCCGACCAGGGGGCAGGACAAGAGACCCAGTACTTC.